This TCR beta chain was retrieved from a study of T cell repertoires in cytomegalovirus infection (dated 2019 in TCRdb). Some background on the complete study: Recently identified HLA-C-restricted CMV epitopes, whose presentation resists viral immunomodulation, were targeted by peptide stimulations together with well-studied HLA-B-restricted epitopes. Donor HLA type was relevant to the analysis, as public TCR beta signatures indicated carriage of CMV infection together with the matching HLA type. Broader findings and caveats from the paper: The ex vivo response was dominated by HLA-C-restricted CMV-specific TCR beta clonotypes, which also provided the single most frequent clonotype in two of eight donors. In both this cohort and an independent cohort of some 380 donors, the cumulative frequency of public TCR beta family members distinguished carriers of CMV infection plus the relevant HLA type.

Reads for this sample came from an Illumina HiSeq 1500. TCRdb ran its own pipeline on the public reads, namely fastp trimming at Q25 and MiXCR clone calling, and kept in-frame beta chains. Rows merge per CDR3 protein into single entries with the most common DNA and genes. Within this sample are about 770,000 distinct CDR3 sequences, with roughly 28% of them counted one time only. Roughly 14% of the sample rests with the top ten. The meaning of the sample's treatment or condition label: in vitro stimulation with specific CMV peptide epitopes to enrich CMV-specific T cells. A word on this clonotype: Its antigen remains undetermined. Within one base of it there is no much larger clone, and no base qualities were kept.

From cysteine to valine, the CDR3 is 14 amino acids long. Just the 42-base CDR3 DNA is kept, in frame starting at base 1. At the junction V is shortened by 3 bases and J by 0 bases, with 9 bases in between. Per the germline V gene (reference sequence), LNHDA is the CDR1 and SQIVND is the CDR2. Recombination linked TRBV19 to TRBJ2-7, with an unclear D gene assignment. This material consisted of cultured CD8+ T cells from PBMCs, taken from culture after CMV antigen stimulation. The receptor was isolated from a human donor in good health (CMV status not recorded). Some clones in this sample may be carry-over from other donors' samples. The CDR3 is CASSMSGSSYEQYV. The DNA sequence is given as TGTGCCAGTAGTATGTCAGGCAGCTCCTACGAGCAGTACGTC.